The source of this TCR beta chain is a study of immune heterogeneity within non-small cell lung tumors. Findings of the study overall: Both recurring identical dominant CDR3 beta clonotypes and site-unique high-frequency clones were observed across tumor sites within a patient.

The CDR3 contains 11 residues. CDR1 GTSNPN and CDR2 SVGIG come from the germline V gene (reference sequence). Trimming removed 7 bases from V and 3 bases from J, with 7 bases in between. A multiplex PCR containing 32 V primers and 13 J primers was used to amplify TCR beta CDR3. TCRdb ran MiXCR on the multiplex PCR reads and lists one entry per CDR3 protein. The sample carries 4,300 or so distinct CDR3 sequences, 20% to 30% recorded once. Each sample used approximately 570 ng of genomic DNA from bulk tumor tissue. Doctors removed several biopsies from each primary tumor during surgery, keeping them far apart. Before undergoing curative surgery, patients had newly diagnosed non-small cell lung cancer that was untreated. About this clonotype: Antigen unknown.

The sequencing input was lung tumor tissue. The source of this sequence is a man in his fifties or sixties with non-small cell lung cancer. J is TRBJ1-3 and V is TRBV30; D is unresolved. CDR3 DNA: TGTGCCTCCGTATTTGGAAACACCATATATTTT. Protein sequence: CASVFGNTIYF.